Listed below are T cell receptor beta chains from one sample, sequenced in a study of CD8 T cells in Susac syndrome. TCRdb redid the calling of the immunoSEQ multiplex PCR reads with MiXCR, one entry per CDR3 protein. The profile shows roughly 250,000 distinct CDR3 sequences, 90% to 96% of them singletons. The sequenced sample was CD4+ T cells from PBMCs. Source of these receptors: a human donor with Susac syndrome. Each CDR3 is given with its conserved first and last residue. The D gene is left open where the match is weak. The size entry is marked missing in some rows and otherwise reads once, few, many or a size class.

j_call | d_call | v_call | clone_size | cdr3_nt | cdr3_aa
TRBJ2-7 | TRBD2 | TRBV12-3/TRBV12-4 | . | TGTGCCAGCGGCGATGCTCCGGGACTAGCATACGAGCAGTACTTC | CASGDAPGLAYEQYF
TRBJ1-5 | . | TRBV30 | . | TGTGCCTGGAGTGTTTGGGAGAATCAGCCCCAGCATTTT | CAWSVWENQPQHF
TRBJ2-3 | . | TRBV29-1 | . | TGCAGCGTTGAGGGTTGGCCTAGTGAAGATACGCAGTATTTT | CSVEGWPSEDTQYF
TRBJ2-3 | . | TRBV5-1 | . | TGCGCCAGCAGCGCCAGTTTTGCGGCAACCCCCCGCACAGATACGCAGTATTTT | CASSASFAATPRTDTQYF
TRBJ2-5 | TRBD1 | TRBV24-1 | . | TGTGCCATTGCCGGGACAGGGGGGTTGGAGACCCAGTACTTC | CAIAGTGGLETQYF
TRBJ2-3 | TRBD1 | TRBV3-1 | . | TGTGCCAGCAGCCAAGTGGGACAGGTAGCAGATACGCAGTATTTT | CASSQVGQVADTQYF
TRBJ2-1 | . | TRBV20-1 | once | TGCAGTGCTCAAGCGGGTGTCTATGAGCAGTTCTTC | CSAQAGVYEQFF
TRBJ2-3 | TRBD2 | TRBV29-1 | . | TGCAGCGTTAACGGGGGAGGGATGCCAGATACGCAGTATTTT | CSVNGGGMPDTQYF
TRBJ1-2 | TRBD1 | TRBV6-2/TRBV6-3 | few | TGTGCCAGCGGACAGGGATCATATGGCTACACCTTC | CASGQGSYGYTF
TRBJ2-7 | . | TRBV7-2 | few | TGTGCCAGCAGCTTAGTCAGCTACGAGCAGTACTTC | CASSLVSYEQYF
TRBJ1-2 | TRBD1 | TRBV3-1 | once | TGTGCCAGCAGCCATGCCATCGGGACAGCTAACTATGGCTACACCTTC | CASSHAIGTANYGYTF
TRBJ2-5 | . | TRBV3-1 | . | TGTGCCAGCAGACACTCCGGGACTGGAGGGGAGACCCAGTACTTC | CASRHSGTGGETQYF
TRBJ1-5 | TRBD1 | TRBV18 | . | TGTGCCAGCTCACGACAGGGAAATCAGCCCCAGCATTTT | CASSRQGNQPQHF
TRBJ1-2 | . | TRBV29-1 | . | TGCAGCGTTGAAGTAAGCGTGCTTGACTATGGCTACACCTTC | CSVEVSVLDYGYTF
TRBJ2-7 | . | TRBV6-6 | . | TGTGCCAGCAGTAGACAGTACTACGAGCAGTACTTC | CASSRQYYEQYF
TRBJ2-6 | . | TRBV4-1 | . | TGCGCCAGCAGCCAAGATGGGGGGGCTGGGGCCCACGTCCTGACTTTC | CASSQDGGAGAHVLTF
TRBJ2-1 | TRBD1 | TRBV12-3/TRBV12-4 | once | TGTGCCAGCATACCCCCGGGACAGGGGGCAATAAATGAGCAGTTCTTC | CASIPPGQGAINEQFF
TRBJ2-5 | . | TRBV24-1 | . | TGTGCCACCAGTGAAGCCGCGACGGGGACCCAGTACTTC | CATSEAATGTQYF
TRBJ1-3 | . | TRBV5-1 | . | TGCGCCAGCAGCTGGCTACCCGGGGGGGCCCAAGGAAACACCATATATTTT | CASSWLPGGAQGNTIYF
TRBJ2-7 | TRBD1 | TRBV5-1 | . | TGCGCCAGCAGCATCACAGGGGGCATCTACGAGCAGTACTTC | CASSITGGIYEQYF
TRBJ2-3 | TRBD2 | TRBV30 | . | TGTGCCTGGAGTGTTCAAGGAGCGAGACTAGCGGGATTAGATACGCAGTATTTT | CAWSVQGARLAGLDTQYF
TRBJ2-1 | TRBD2 | TRBV20-1 | . | TGCAGTGCTAGACCACGTACTAGCGGGAGGGCCCTAGGGCAGTTCTTC | CSARPRTSGRALGQFF
TRBJ2-5 | TRBD2 | TRBV20-1 | . | TGCAGTGCTAGAGCTAGCGGGAAAGACCAAGAGACCCAGTACTTC | CSARASGKDQETQYF
TRBJ2-6 | . | TRBV4-1 | . | TGCGCCAGCAGCCCCCCGACCGCGGGGGCCAACGTCCTGACTTTC | CASSPPTAGANVLTF
TRBJ1-4 | . | TRBV6-1 | few | TGTGCCAGCAGTACAAATGAAAAACTGTTTTTT | CASSTNEKLFF
TRBJ2-3 | TRBD2 | TRBV7-2 | . | TGTGCCAGCAGCGCTCGACTAGCGGTAGATACGCAGTATTTT | CASSARLAVDTQYF
TRBJ2-7 | . | TRBV21-1 | . | TGTGCCAGCAGAACTAGCGGGGGTACCTACGAGCAGTACTTC | CASRTSGGTYEQYF
TRBJ1-1 | . | TRBV7-3 | . | TGTGCCAGCAGCTTAAACGGGAACACTGAAGCTTTCTTT | CASSLNGNTEAFF
TRBJ2-2 | . | TRBV19 | . | TGTGCCAGTATTGGGCTGGCTGGGAACCCCGGGGAGCTGTTTTTT | CASIGLAGNPGELFF
TRBJ2-3 | . | TRBV7-7 | few | TGTGCTAGCAGCTTAGAAGGGACAGATACGCAGTATTTT | CASSLEGTDTQYF
TRBJ1-5 | . | TRBV12-3/TRBV12-4 | . | TGTGCCAGCAGTCGTCTGGACATCAATCAGCCCCAGCATTTT | CASSRLDINQPQHF
TRBJ1-2 | . | TRBV3-1 | . | TGTGCCAGCAGATCCCCAGCAGCTAACTATGGCTACACCTTC | CASRSPAANYGYTF
TRBJ1-1 | . | TRBV9 | . | TGTGCCAGCAGCGTAGCTGCGGCCCTGAACACTGAAGCTTTCTTT | CASSVAAALNTEAFF
TRBJ1-1 | . | TRBV12-3/TRBV12-4 | . | TGTGCCAGCGGGGGACTGGCGGACACTGAAGCTTTCTTT | CASGGLADTEAFF
TRBJ2-2 | . | TRBV20-1 | . | TGCAGTGCTAGACCACAGGACACCGGGGAGCTGTTTTTT | CSARPQDTGELFF
TRBJ2-7 | . | TRBV21-1 | . | TGTGCCAGCAGCAAGTTCGGGGGTTTTGAGGACGAGCAGTACTTC | CASSKFGGFEDEQYF
TRBJ1-5 | TRBD1 | TRBV19 | . | TGTGCCAGTACCGCTGGGGGACAGGGGTTTCAGCCCCAGCATTTT | CASTAGGQGFQPQHF
TRBJ2-5 | TRBD1 | TRBV5-1 | . | TGCGCCAGCAGTGGACAGGGGAGCTGGGAGACCCAGTACTTC | CASSGQGSWETQYF
TRBJ2-2 | TRBD2 | TRBV4-2 | . | TGTGCCAGCAGCCGCCTACTAGCGGGAGTCACCGGGGAGCTGTTTTTT | CASSRLLAGVTGELFF
TRBJ1-1 | . | TRBV20-1 | . | TGCAGTGCTAGTCACCAGGGTAGGAACACTGAAGCTTTCTTT | CSASHQGRNTEAFF
TRBJ1-1 | TRBD1 | TRBV5-1 | . | TGCGCCAGCAGCATCCAGGGGGCACAGAACACTGAAGCTTTCTTT | CASSIQGAQNTEAFF
TRBJ1-1 | . | TRBV20-1 | . | TGCAGTGCTAGAAGGGGTGGCCGTGACACTGAAGCTTTCTTT | CSARRGGRDTEAFF
TRBJ2-7 | TRBD2 | TRBV18 | . | TGTGCCAGCTCACCACCGGGGCTAGCGGGATCATACTACGAGCAGTACTTC | CASSPPGLAGSYYEQYF
TRBJ1-1 | . | TRBV3-1 | . | TGTGCCAGCAGCCCAATGTATGGCGTCACTGAAGCTTTCTTT | CASSPMYGVTEAFF
TRBJ2-6 | . | TRBV6-2/TRBV6-3 | . | TGTGCCAGCATTCCAGGTGGGACCAACGTCCTGACTTTC | CASIPGGTNVLTF